What follows is one TCR beta chain and its context. What it binds is unknown. Germline V gene data show CDR1 as SQVTM and CDR2 as ANQGSEA. The V and J ends lost 4 bases and 4 bases respectively, with 8 bases between them. This CDR3 has 11 residues. Libraries were prepared by immunoSEQ multiplex PCR; TCRdb keeps only in-frame clonotypes and omits some of them. Of about 7,300 clones in the sample, approximately 85% were seen once. These data are taken from a study of neoadjuvant nivolumab and ipilimumab in lung cancer. Study information: The combination arm added day-1 ipilimumab 1 mg/kg to nivolumab 3 mg/kg on days 1, 15, 29. Findings and limits, study-wide: Resected tumors had greater TCR richness and clonality than uninvolved lung. Blood richness before therapy tracked richness in tumors resected after neoadjuvant therapy. Only two of four nivolumab-treated tumors gained richness and clonality by surgery.

This TCR was sampled from an adult with non-small cell lung cancer. This chain connects TRBV29-1 to TRBJ2-7, with D uncertain. The sample in question was tumor tissue, obtained after neoadjuvant nivolumab, alone or with ipilimumab, at or shortly before surgery. The CDR3 loop is CSVVRGYEQYF. CDR3 coding DNA: TGCAGCGTTGTAAGAGGTTACGAGCAGTACTTC.